The present T cell receptor beta chain was sequenced within a study of cytomegalovirus exposure and HLA in healthy donors. V was cut by 3 bases and J by 7 bases, with 10 bases left in between. The germline V gene has CDR1 MNHEY and CDR2 SMNVEV (reference sequence). This CDR3 contains 14 residues. Regarding the study as a whole: Indistinguishable V segments, including TRBV6-2 and TRBV6-3, were excluded. The study found most TCR sequences rare, yet found some public TCRs in many donors. A later analysis associated under 20,000 TCR beta sequences with HLA alleles at a 0.05 false discovery rate. Roughly uniform depth of sequencing across donors was assumed in presence/absence analyses.

The PCR contained 60 Vbeta and 13 Jbeta primers. Sequenced by immunoSEQ multiplex PCR; TCRdb stores in-frame clones only, minus some. The sample lists some 90,000 clones; about two thirds were seen once. Note on this clone: As yet, its antigen is unknown.

This TCR was recovered from a boy between 10 and 17 years old in good health and CMV-seropositive. The material sequenced was PBMCs. This chain uses TRBV27 with TRBJ1-6, with D perhaps TRBD1 (5 bases). The chain's CDR3 is CASSFGSGNSPLHF. DNA for the CDR3: TGTGCCAGCAGTTTTGGATCAGGGAATTCACCCCTCCACTTT.